This TCR beta chain derives from a study of blood T cells in healthy people across ages. The CDR3 spans 15 residues. Germline V lookup: CDR1 LNHNV, CDR2 YYDKDF (reference sequence). Deletions cut 7 bases from V and 4 bases from J, with 19 bases between. For the second PCR, which ran for about 6 to 11 cycles, a sample-barcoded 5' primer and a J-beta primer mix were used. The template-switch adaptor, which had 12 random nucleotides, put a tag on each cDNA molecule. Each CDR3 protein is one row after TCRdb ran MiXCR on the 5' RACE reads. The data contain 700,000 or so distinct CDR3 sequences, 40% to 50% of them singletons. For this clonotype: Its antigen is still unknown.

Study-wide findings and caveats: Older age went with lower TCR beta diversity per million T cells, in a roughly linear way.

Sequenced material: blood. This sequence was found in a man older than 75 in good health. This rearrangement joins TRBV15 to TRBJ2-5, with unresolved D. The CDR3 DNA follows: TGTGCCACCACAAGAGACACGCTGCATTTAGAGACCCAGTACTTC. It specifies CATTRDTLHLETQYF.